The source of this T cell receptor (beta chain) is a study of regulatory T cells in long-lasting Graves disease. This clonotype came up a few times. Both iRepertoire HTBI primers and Arm-PCR of CDR3 regions were used to build the TCR beta libraries. TCRdb reanalysed the multiplex PCR reads using MiXCR and keeps one entry per CDR3 protein. The table lists about 450,000 distinct CDR3 sequences, about a sixth of them singletons. Between the trimmed V and J ends, which lost 1 base and 7 bases, there was a span of 11 bases. Germline V gene data show CDR1 as SGHTS and CDR2 as YDEGEE. CDR3 length: 14 residues. Time point in this sample: newly diagnosed GD, antithyroid drugs for less than 3 months. RNA isolated from PBMCs was used to make the TCR library. A further study also used this sample, focusing on T cells in Graves' hyperthyroidism and ophthalmopathy.

Source: peripheral blood mononuclear cells (PBMCs), taken at new diagnosis, from a patient treated with antithyroid drugs. This TCR came from a woman aged 25 to 39 with Graves disease. The rearrangement links TRBV5-8 to TRBJ1-4, with D unclear. The CDR3: CASSLSAGSEKLFF. The CDR3 nucleotides read TGTGCCAGCAGCTTGTCGGCCGGGAGTGAAAAACTGTTTTTT.